This is a list of T cell receptor beta chains from one sample in a study of T-cell memory formation after mild COVID-19. Via MiXCR, TCRdb re-called the 5' RACE reads, giving one row per CDR3 protein. The sample has roughly 300,000 distinct CDR3 sequences, 15% to 20% seen once. The sequenced material came from PBMCs or a T cell subset sorted from them (not recorded which). The receptors stem from a man aged 18 to 35 who had mild COVID-19 (a few samples of this study predate the infection). Cell type and time point are not known. Each CDR3 is given with its conserved first and last residue. The D gene is left open where the match is weak. A row's size may be missing; if present it is once, few, many or a size class.

CASSLKGQGNSPLHF | TGTGCCAGCAGCTTAAAGGGACAGGGAAATTCACCCCTCCACTTT | TRBD1 | TRBJ1-6 | few | 15 | TRBV11-2
CATSDPRQGEGELFF | TGTGCCACCAGTGACCCTCGACAGGGGGAAGGGGAGCTGTTTTTT | TRBD1 | TRBJ2-2 | . | 15 | TRBV24-1
CASSYQDRPNTEAFF | TGTGCCAGCAGTTACCAGGACAGGCCGAACACTGAAGCTTTCTTT | TRBD1 | TRBJ1-1 | . | 15 | TRBV6-2/TRBV6-3
CASSFSGIGTGELFF | TGCGCCAGCAGCTTTTCTGGGATAGGCACCGGGGAGCTGTTTTTT | . | TRBJ2-2 | many | 15 | TRBV5-1
CASSLAAGVLNTEAFF | TGCGCCAGCAGCTTGGCCGCAGGGGTTTTGAACACTGAAGCTTTCTTT | . | TRBJ1-1 | . | 16 | TRBV5-1
CASSLSSRGGTEAFF | TGCGCCAGCAGCCTCTCGTCGAGGGGGGGCACTGAAGCTTTCTTT | . | TRBJ1-1 | few | 15 | TRBV4-1
CASSLTGGLYEQYF | TGTGCCAGCAGCTTAACCGGGGGGCTATACGAGCAGTACTTC | . | TRBJ2-7 | . | 14 | TRBV9
CASSQAPSASEQFF | TGCGCCAGCAGCCAAGCCCCCTCGGCATCTGAGCAGTTCTTC | . | TRBJ2-1 | . | 14 | TRBV4-3
CASRPDRGNYQPQHF | TGTGCCAGCAGACCGGACAGGGGGAATTATCAGCCCCAGCATTTT | TRBD1 | TRBJ1-5 | few | 15 | TRBV12-3/TRBV12-4
CASSATSGSTDTQYF | TGTGCCAGCAGCGCGACTAGCGGAAGCACAGATACGCAGTATTTT | TRBD2 | TRBJ2-3 | . | 15 | TRBV5-4
CSARTGVFGQPQHF | TGCAGTGCTAGAACGGGGGTTTTCGGTCAGCCCCAGCATTTT | . | TRBJ1-5 | few | 14 | TRBV20-1
CSASPAAGYGYTF | TGCAGTGCTAGCCCCGCCGCGGGGTATGGCTACACCTTC | . | TRBJ1-2 | few | 13 | TRBV20-1
CATSRARENTEAFF | TGTGCCACCAGCAGAGCGCGAGAGAACACTGAAGCTTTCTTT | . | TRBJ1-1 | few | 14 | TRBV15
CSAVDSLNYGYTF | TGCAGTGCTGTGGACAGCCTAAACTATGGCTACACCTTC | . | TRBJ1-2 | few | 13 | TRBV20-1
CAILAAYQETQYF | TGTGCCATCTTAGCGGCCTACCAAGAGACCCAGTACTTC | . | TRBJ2-5 | many | 13 | TRBV10-3
CSVDLLATRGRNIQYF | TGCAGCGTCGACCTTCTGGCGACAAGGGGACGAAACATTCAGTACTTC | . | TRBJ2-4 | . | 16 | TRBV29-1
CSARRGGGFSYEQYF | TGCAGTGCTAGAAGGGGCGGGGGGTTCTCCTACGAGCAGTACTTC | TRBD2 | TRBJ2-7 | few | 15 | TRBV20-1
CASRPPPGRAGTGELFF | TGTGCCAGCAGACCTCCCCCGGGGCGGGCGGGCACCGGGGAGCTGTTTTTT | . | TRBJ2-2 | . | 17 | TRBV28
CASGLGTKNIQYF | TGTGCTAGTGGTTTGGGCACCAAAAACATTCAGTACTTC | . | TRBJ2-4 | few | 13 | TRBV12-5
CASSLEGAQYF | TGCGCCAGCAGCTTGGAAGGAGCGCAGTATTTT | . | TRBJ2-3 | many | 11 | TRBV5-1
CASSIRGESYNEQFF | TGCGCCAGCAGCATACGGGGGGAGTCCTACAATGAGCAGTTCTTC | TRBD2 | TRBJ2-1 | few | 15 | TRBV5-1
CASSNTGPDTDTQYF | TGTGCCAGCAGCAATACAGGCCCTGACACAGATACGCAGTATTTT | . | TRBJ2-3 | few | 15 | TRBV21-1
CASSQPGTGYGYTF | TGCGCCAGCAGCCAGCCCGGGACAGGGTACGGCTACACCTTC | TRBD1 | TRBJ1-2 | few | 14 | TRBV4-1
CASIPDSAGYQPQHF | TGTGCCAGCATCCCGGACAGCGCGGGTTATCAGCCCCAGCATTTT | . | TRBJ1-5 | . | 15 | TRBV6-1
CASTGQGAVEQYF | TGTGCCAGCACAGGACAGGGGGCAGTCGAGCAGTACTTC | TRBD1 | TRBJ2-7 | . | 13 | TRBV2
CASSLVGRQYF | TGTGCCAGCAGCTTAGTGGGGAGACAGTACTTC | . | TRBJ2-7 | . | 11 | TRBV7-9
CASSQEVRDSYNEQFF | TGTGCCAGCAGCCAGGAGGTCCGGGACAGCTACAATGAGCAGTTCTTC | TRBD1 | TRBJ2-1 | . | 16 | TRBV4-2
CASSLDWAGGTRKGYTF | TGTGCCAGCAGCTTAGATTGGGCAGGGGGCACGAGAAAGGGCTACACCTTC | TRBD1 | TRBJ1-2 | few | 17 | TRBV11-2
CASSPLGGDSYNEQFF | TGTGCCAGCAGTCCGTTGGGCGGGGACTCCTACAATGAGCAGTTCTTC | . | TRBJ2-1 | . | 16 | TRBV12-3/TRBV12-4
CASSWGTSGGYNEQFF | TGTGCCAGCAGTTGGGGGACTAGCGGGGGGTACAATGAGCAGTTCTTC | TRBD2 | TRBJ2-1 | many | 16 | TRBV6-5
CASSLAGLAGETQYF | TGTGCCAGCAGCTTAGCAGGACTAGCAGGGGAGACCCAGTACTTC | TRBD2 | TRBJ2-5 | . | 15 | TRBV7-9
CASSQGTSRGNEQFF | TGTGCCAGCAGTCAAGGGACTAGTCGAGGGAATGAGCAGTTCTTC | TRBD2 | TRBJ2-1 | many | 15 | TRBV6-5
CASSYDREAFF | TGTGCCAGCAGTTACGACAGGGAAGCTTTCTTT | . | TRBJ1-1 | many | 11 | TRBV2
CASKLPTSTDTQYF | TGTGCCAGCAAACTGCCCACTAGCACAGATACGCAGTATTTT | . | TRBJ2-3 | few | 14 | TRBV28
CASSSQGGDNSPLHF | TGCGCCAGCAGCTCGCAGGGAGGGGATAATTCACCCCTCCACTTT | . | TRBJ1-6 | . | 15 | TRBV5-1
CSAWTSGGTSYEQYF | TGCAGTGCCTGGACTAGCGGGGGAACCTCCTACGAGCAGTACTTC | TRBD2 | TRBJ2-7 | . | 15 | TRBV20-1
CASSFGQGVIYEQYF | TGCGCCAGCAGCTTCGGACAGGGGGTAATTTACGAGCAGTACTTC | TRBD1 | TRBJ2-7 | . | 15 | TRBV5-1
CASTSVPSSYNEQFF | TGTGCCAGCACGTCGGTGCCCAGCTCCTACAATGAGCAGTTCTTC | . | TRBJ2-1 | . | 15 | TRBV5-5
CASNRGNTGELFF | TGTGCCAGCAATCGGGGGAACACCGGGGAGCTGTTTTTT | . | TRBJ2-2 | once | 13 | TRBV7-2
CASSPDYEQYF | TGTGCCAGCAGCCCTGACTACGAGCAGTACTTC | . | TRBJ2-7 | . | 11 | TRBV7-8
CSASMDGNQPQHF | TGCAGTGCTAGCATGGACGGAAATCAGCCCCAGCATTTT | . | TRBJ1-5 | . | 13 | TRBV20-1
CASSGPLAGGPPEQFF | TGCGCCAGCAGTGGGCCACTAGCGGGGGGGCCCCCTGAGCAGTTCTTC | TRBD2 | TRBJ2-1 | few | 16 | TRBV10-2
CASSPKGGRPYEQYF | TGTGCCAGCAGCCCCAAGGGGGGGCGACCCTACGAGCAGTACTTC | . | TRBJ2-7 | . | 15 | TRBV7-3
CASSRLAGAGGDTQYF | TGTGCCAGCAGTAGACTAGCGGGTGCTGGCGGAGATACGCAGTATTTT | TRBD2 | TRBJ2-3 | . | 16 | TRBV6-5